The sequence of this TCR beta chain was determined in a study of T cell responses to AZD1222 COVID-19 vaccine. Measured with immunoSEQ multiplex PCR; TCRdb has only the in-frame clones, and not every one. The sample records about 120,000 clones, roughly 90% being singletons. The germline V gene encodes CDR1 SGHRS and CDR2 YFSETQ. V was cut by 5 bases and J by 1 base, with 9 bases left in between. CDR3 length equals 13 residues. This TCR derives from an adult in good health. Specimen: peripheral blood, collected on day 0 of AZD1222 vaccination. This chain connects TRBV5-1 to TRBJ1-1; maybe TRBD1 (5 bases). The CDR3 spells CASRGVANTEAFF. CDR3 in DNA: TGCGCCAGCAGGGGGGTAGCGAACACTGAAGCTTTCTTT.